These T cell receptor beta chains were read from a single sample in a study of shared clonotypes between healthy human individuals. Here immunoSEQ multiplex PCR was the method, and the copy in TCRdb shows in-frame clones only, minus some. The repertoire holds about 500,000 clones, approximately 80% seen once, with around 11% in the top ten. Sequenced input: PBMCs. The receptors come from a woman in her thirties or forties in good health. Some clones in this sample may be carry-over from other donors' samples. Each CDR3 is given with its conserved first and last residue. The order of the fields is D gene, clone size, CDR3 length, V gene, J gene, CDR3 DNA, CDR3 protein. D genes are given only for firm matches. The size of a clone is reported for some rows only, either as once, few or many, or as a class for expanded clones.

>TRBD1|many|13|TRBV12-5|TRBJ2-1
TGTGCTAGTGCCCTGGACAGGGCCAATGAGCAGTTCTTC
CASALDRANEQFF
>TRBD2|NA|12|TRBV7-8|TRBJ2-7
TGTGCCAGCAGCCGCCGGGAGGGTAGCAAGTACTTC
CASSRREGSKYF
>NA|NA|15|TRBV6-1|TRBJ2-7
TGTGCCAGCAAAGAATCCGGGCCAAAAGGATACGAGCAGTACTTC
CASKESGPKGYEQYF
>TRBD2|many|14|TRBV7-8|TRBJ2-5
TGTGCCAGCAGCTCCGGGATAGCGGGAGAGACCCAGTACTTC
CASSSGIAGETQYF
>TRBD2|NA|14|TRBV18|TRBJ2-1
TGTGCCAGCTCACCCCCTAGCGGGGGAAATGAGCAGTTCTTC
CASSPPSGGNEQFF
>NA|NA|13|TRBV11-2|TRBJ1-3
TGTGCCAGCAGTCCTAATAGTTGGAACACCATATATTTT
CASSPNSWNTIYF
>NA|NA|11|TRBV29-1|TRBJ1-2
TGCAGCGTTGAAAAGAGAGATGGCTACACCTTC
CSVEKRDGYTF
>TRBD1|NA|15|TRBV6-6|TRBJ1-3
TGTGCCAGCAGCCTCACGACAGGGGCTGGAAACACCATATATTTT
CASSLTTGAGNTIYF
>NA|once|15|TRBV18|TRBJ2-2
TGTGCCAGCTCACCCCCAGGGACGCCGGGCGGGGAGCTGTTTTTT
CASSPPGTPGGELFF
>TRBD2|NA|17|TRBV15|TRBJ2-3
TGTGCCACCAGCAAAACAACCGCGGGAGGGGCGACGCATACGCAGTATTTT
CATSKTTAGGATHTQYF
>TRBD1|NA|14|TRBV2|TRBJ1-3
TGTGCCAGCAGGAGACAGGGGGGTGGAAACACCATATATTTT
CASRRQGGGNTIYF
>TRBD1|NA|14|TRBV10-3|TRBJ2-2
TGTGCCATCAGTGAAGGACAGGGGGCCGGGGAGCTGTTTTTT
CAISEGQGAGELFF
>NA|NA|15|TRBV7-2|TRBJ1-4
TGTGCCAGCAGCTTAGCGGCGGGGATTCGGGAAAAACTGTTTTTT
CASSLAAGIREKLFF
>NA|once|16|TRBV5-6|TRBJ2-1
TGTGCCAGCAGCCCAGGGACTTCCCTGTCCTACAATGAGCAGTTCTTC
CASSPGTSLSYNEQFF
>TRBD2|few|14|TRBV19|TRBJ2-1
TGTGCCAGTCGCGGGAGCTCCCTTGGAGATGAGCAGTTCTTC
CASRGSSLGDEQFF
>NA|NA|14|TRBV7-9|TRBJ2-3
TGTGCCAGCAGCTCCGGATTCCTTTCAGATACGCAGTATTTT
CASSSGFLSDTQYF
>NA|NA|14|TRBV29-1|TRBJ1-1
TGCAGCGCCGATAAGACAGGCAGTAACACTGAAGCTTTCTTT
CSADKTGSNTEAFF
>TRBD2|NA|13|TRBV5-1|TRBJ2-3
TGCGCCAGCAGCTTGCGGGGGGTGGATACGCAGTATTTT
CASSLRGVDTQYF
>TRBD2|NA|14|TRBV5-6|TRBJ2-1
TGTGCCAGCAGCTTCGGGACTATCCTCCCAGAGCAGTTCTTC
CASSFGTILPEQFF
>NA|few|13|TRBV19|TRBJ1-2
TGTGCCAGTAGTATGGGTACGGGCTATGGCTACACCTTC
CASSMGTGYGYTF
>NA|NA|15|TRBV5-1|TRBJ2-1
TGCGCCAGCAGCTTGGGAGCTAGCTCCTACAATGAGCAGTTCTTC
CASSLGASSYNEQFF
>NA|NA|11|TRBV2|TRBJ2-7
TGTGCCAGCACTAGGGAGTACGAGCAGTACTTC
CASTREYEQYF
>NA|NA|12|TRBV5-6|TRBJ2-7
TGTGCCAGCAGCTTTCTCGCCTACGAGCAGTACTTC
CASSFLAYEQYF
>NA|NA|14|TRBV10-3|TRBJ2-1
TGTGCCATCACCCGGGACACCACCTACAATGAGCAGTTCTTC
CAITRDTTYNEQFF
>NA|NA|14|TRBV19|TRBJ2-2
TGTGCCAGTAGTATAGCGATGGTCACCGGGGAGCTGTTTTTT
CASSIAMVTGELFF
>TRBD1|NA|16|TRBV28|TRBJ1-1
TGTGCCAGCAGTTTAGTGATGGGACAGGCCCCTCTGGGGGCTTTCTTT
CASSLVMGQAPLGAFF
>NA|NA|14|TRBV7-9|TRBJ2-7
TGTGCCAGCAGCTTACGCAGGGGTGACTACGAGCAGTACTTC
CASSLRRGDYEQYF
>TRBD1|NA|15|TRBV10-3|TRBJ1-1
TGTGCCATCACCCCGGGACAGGGGATGAACACTGAAGCTTTCTTT
CAITPGQGMNTEAFF
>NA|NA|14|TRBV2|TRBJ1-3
TGTGCCAGCAGTGACGGGACGCATGGAAACACCATATATTTT
CASSDGTHGNTIYF
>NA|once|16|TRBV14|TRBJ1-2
TGTGCCAGCAGCCTTAATTCGGGACGGCTTAACTATGGCTACACCTTC
CASSLNSGRLNYGYTF
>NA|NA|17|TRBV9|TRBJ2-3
TGTGCCAGCAGCGGCGATATCGTTGGCAGCAGCACAGATACGCAGTATTTT
CASSGDIVGSSTDTQYF
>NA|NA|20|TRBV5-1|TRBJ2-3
TGCGCCAGCAGCTTGGACAACAGGGTCCCTCGTCACGATAGCACAGATACGCAGTATTTT
CASSLDNRVPRHDSTDTQYF
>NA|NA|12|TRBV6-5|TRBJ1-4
TGTGCCAGGGGCAGGGGAGAGGAAAAACTGTTTTTT
CARGRGEEKLFF
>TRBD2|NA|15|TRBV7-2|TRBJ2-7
TGTGCCAGCAGCCTCGGACTAGCGGGAGCTTACGAGCAGTACTTC
CASSLGLAGAYEQYF
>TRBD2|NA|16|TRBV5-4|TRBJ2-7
TGTGCCAGCAGCTTTGGGGCTAGCGGGAGGGCCCGAGAGCAGTACTTC
CASSFGASGRAREQYF
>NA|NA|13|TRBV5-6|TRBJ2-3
TGTGCCAGCAGCACCGGACCTACAGATACGCAGTATTTT
CASSTGPTDTQYF
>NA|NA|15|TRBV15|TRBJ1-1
TGTGCCACCAGCAGAGATTTGGGCCCGGGGACTGAAGCTTTCTTT
CATSRDLGPGTEAFF
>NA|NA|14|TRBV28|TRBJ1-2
TGTGCCAGCAGGGTGGACAGTACGAGGGGTGGCTACACCTTC
CASRVDSTRGGYTF
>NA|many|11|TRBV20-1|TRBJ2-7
TGCAGTGCTGATACAGGGCGCGAGCAGTACTTC
CSADTGREQYF
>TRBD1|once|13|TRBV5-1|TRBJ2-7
TGCGCCAGCAGCCAGGGACAGCCCTACGAGCAGTACTTC
CASSQGQPYEQYF
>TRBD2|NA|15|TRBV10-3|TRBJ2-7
TGTGCCATCAGTGGAGATGCTAGCGGGGCCTACGAGCAGTACTTC
CAISGDASGAYEQYF
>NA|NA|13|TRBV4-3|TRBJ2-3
TGCGCCAGCAGCCAAGATCTAGGGGATACGCAGTATTTT
CASSQDLGDTQYF
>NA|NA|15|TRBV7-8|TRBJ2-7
TGTGCCAGCAGCTTAGGTCCAGTTTCGGGCTACGAGCAGTACTTC
CASSLGPVSGYEQYF
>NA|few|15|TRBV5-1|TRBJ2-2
TGCGCCAGCAGCCCGTCGGGACAAGGGTCCGGGGAGCTGTTTTTT
CASSPSGQGSGELFF
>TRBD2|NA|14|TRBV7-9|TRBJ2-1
TGTGCCAGCAGCTTGACTAGCGGGAGTAATGAGCAGTTCTTC
CASSLTSGSNEQFF
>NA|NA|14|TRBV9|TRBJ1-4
TGTGCCAGCAGCGTATATGGGGCCGATGAAAAACTGTTTTTT
CASSVYGADEKLFF
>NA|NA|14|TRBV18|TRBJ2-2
TGTGCCAGCTCACCACCCCGGGACACCGGGGAGCTGTTTTTT
CASSPPRDTGELFF
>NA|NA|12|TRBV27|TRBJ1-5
TGTGCCAGCAGGGCCCTCGATCAGCCCCAGCATTTT
CASRALDQPQHF
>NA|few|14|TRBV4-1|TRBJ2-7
TGCGCCAGCAGCCAAGACACAGGGCGGGACGAGCAGTACTTC
CASSQDTGRDEQYF
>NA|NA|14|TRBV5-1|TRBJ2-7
TGCGCCAGCAGCTTGATGACGGGTACCTACGAGCAGTACTTC
CASSLMTGTYEQYF
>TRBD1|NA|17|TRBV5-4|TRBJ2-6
TGTGCCAGCAGCACGGGACAGGGGCCTGCAGGGGCCAACGTCCTGACTTTC
CASSTGQGPAGANVLTF
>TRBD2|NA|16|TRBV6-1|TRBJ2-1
TGTGCCAGCAGTGATCTTAGCGGGAGAGCCTACAATGAGCAGTTCTTC
CASSDLSGRAYNEQFF
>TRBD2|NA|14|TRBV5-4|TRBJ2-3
TGTGCCAGCAGCTTGGTTCTAGCGGGAGGGGCGAGTAGTTTT
CASSLVLAGGASSF
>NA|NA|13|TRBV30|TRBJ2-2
TGTGCCTGGAGTGTCGGGACGGGCGGGGAGCTGTTTTTT
CAWSVGTGGELFF